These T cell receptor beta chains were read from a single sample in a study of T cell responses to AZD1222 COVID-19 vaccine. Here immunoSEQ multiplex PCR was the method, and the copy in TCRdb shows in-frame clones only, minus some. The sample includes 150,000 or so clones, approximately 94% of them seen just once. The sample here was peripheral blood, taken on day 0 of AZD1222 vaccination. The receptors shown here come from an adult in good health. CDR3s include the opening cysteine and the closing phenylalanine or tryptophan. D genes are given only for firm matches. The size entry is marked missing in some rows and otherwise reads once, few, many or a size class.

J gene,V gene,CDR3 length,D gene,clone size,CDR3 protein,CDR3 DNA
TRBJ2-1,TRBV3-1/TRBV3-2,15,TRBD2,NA,CASSQTSGSTNEQFF,TGTGCCAGCAGCCAGACTAGCGGGAGTACCAATGAGCAGTTCTTC
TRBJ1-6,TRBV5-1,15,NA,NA,CASSLTGTANSPLHF,TGCGCCAGCAGCTTAACCGGGACCGCAAATTCACCCCTCCACTTT
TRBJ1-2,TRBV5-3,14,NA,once,CATRGAPSNYGYTF,TGTGCCACCAGAGGGGCTCCATCTAACTATGGCTACACCTTC
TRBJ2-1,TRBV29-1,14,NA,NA,CSVEDWGSYNEQFF,TGCAGCGTTGAAGATTGGGGCTCCTACAATGAGCAGTTCTTC
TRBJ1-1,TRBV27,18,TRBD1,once,CASSFNLKPGTGDTEAFF,TGTGCCAGCAGTTTTAACCTGAAACCCGGGACAGGGGACACTGAAGCTTTCTTT
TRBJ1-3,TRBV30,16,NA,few,CAWSQRLGRTGNTIYF,TGTGCCTGGAGCCAACGCCTTGGACGTACTGGAAACACCATATATTTT
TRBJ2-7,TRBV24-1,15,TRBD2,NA,CATSATSGRANEQYF,TGTGCCACCAGTGCTACTAGCGGGAGGGCAAACGAGCAGTACTTC
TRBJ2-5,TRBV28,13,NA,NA,CASGRGRQETQYF,TGTGCCAGCGGGAGAGGCCGACAAGAGACCCAGTACTTC
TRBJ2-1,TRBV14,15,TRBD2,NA,CASSLGLALYNEQFF,TGTGCCAGCAGCCTGGGACTAGCGCTTTACAATGAGCAGTTCTTC
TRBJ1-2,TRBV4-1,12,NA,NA,CASSQANYGYTF,TGCGCCAGCAGCCAGGCAAACTATGGCTACACCTTC
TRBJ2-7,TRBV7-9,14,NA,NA,CASSLRSAAYEQYF,TGTGCCAGCAGCTTAAGGAGTGCCGCCTACGAGCAGTACTTC
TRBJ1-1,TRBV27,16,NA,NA,CASSPNGARMSTEAFF,TGTGCCAGCAGCCCTAACGGGGCCCGAATGTCCACTGAAGCTTTCTTT
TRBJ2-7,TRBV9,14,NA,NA,CASSVGGGDYEQYF,TGTGCCAGCAGCGTAGGAGGGGGGGACTACGAGCAGTACTTC
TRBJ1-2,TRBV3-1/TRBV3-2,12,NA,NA,CASSQDNYGYTF,TGTGCCAGCAGCCAAGACAACTATGGCTACACCTTC
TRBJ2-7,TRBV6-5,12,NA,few,CASSSGFYEQYF,TGTGCCAGCAGCTCAGGGTTCTACGAGCAGTACTTC
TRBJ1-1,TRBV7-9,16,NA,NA,CASSSGLQAMNTEAFF,TGTGCCAGCAGCTCCGGGCTTCAGGCGATGAACACTGAAGCTTTCTTT
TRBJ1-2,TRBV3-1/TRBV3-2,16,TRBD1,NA,CASSQDLTGPGEGYTF,TGTGCCAGCAGCCAAGACCTGACAGGGCCCGGCGAAGGCTACACCTTC
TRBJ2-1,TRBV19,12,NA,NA,CASSIGATEQFF,TGTGCCAGTAGTATTGGGGCTACTGAGCAGTTCTTC
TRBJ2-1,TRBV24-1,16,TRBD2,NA,CATSGGGLAGANEQFF,TGTGCCACCAGTGGTGGAGGACTAGCGGGAGCCAATGAGCAGTTCTTC
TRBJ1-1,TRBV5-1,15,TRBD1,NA,CASSLGTSTGAEAFF,TGCGCCAGCAGCTTGGGGACCTCCACAGGGGCTGAAGCTTTCTTT
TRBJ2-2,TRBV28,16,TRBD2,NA,CASSLAGASNTGELFF,TGTGCCAGCAGTTTAGCGGGAGCGTCGAACACCGGGGAGCTGTTTTTT
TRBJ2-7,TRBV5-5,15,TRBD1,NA,CASSPGTGISYEQYF,TGTGCCAGCAGCCCCGGGACAGGGATCTCCTACGAGCAGTACTTC
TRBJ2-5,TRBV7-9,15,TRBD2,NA,CASSLPAGVEETQYF,TGTGCCAGCAGCTTACCAGCGGGAGTGGAGGAGACCCAGTACTTC
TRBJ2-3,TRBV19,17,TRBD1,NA,CASSKLLTGGGKDTQYF,TGTGCCAGTAGTAAACTCCTCACAGGGGGCGGGAAAGATACGCAGTATTTT
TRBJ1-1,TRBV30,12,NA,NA,CAWGKQGTEAFF,TGTGCCTGGGGAAAACAAGGCACTGAAGCTTTCTTT
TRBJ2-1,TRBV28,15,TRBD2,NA,CASSPGTSIANEQFF,TGTGCCAGCAGTCCCGGGACTAGTATCGCCAATGAGCAGTTCTTC
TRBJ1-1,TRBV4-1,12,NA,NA,CASSQETAEAFF,TGCGCCAGCAGCCAAGAGACGGCCGAAGCTTTCTTT
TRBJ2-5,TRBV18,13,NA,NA,CASSPFDQETQYF,TGTGCCAGCTCACCCTTCGATCAAGAGACCCAGTACTTC
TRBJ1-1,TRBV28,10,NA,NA,CATTGKEAFF,TGTGCCACTACAGGGAAAGAAGCTTTCTTT
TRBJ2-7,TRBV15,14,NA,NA,CATSSRVTGTEQYF,TGTGCCACCAGCAGCCGGGTGACAGGGACTGAGCAGTACTTC
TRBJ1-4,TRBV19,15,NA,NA,CASSRRPPWDEKLFF,TGTGCCAGTAGTAGAAGACCTCCCTGGGATGAAAAACTGTTTTTT
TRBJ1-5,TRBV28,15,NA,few,CASSPGGDLNQPQHF,TGTGCCAGCAGCCCTGGCGGGGACCTCAATCAGCCCCAGCATTTT
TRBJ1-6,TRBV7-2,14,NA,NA,CASSLDAGNSPLHF,TGTGCCAGCAGCTTGGACGCAGGCAATTCACCCCTCCACTTT
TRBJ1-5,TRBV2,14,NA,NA,CASSAGESNQPQHF,TGTGCCAGCAGTGCAGGTGAAAGCAATCAGCCCCAGCATTTT
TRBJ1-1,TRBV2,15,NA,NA,CASSAEGRRATEAFF,TGTGCCAGCAGTGCTGAGGGCCGCAGGGCCACTGAAGCTTTCTTT
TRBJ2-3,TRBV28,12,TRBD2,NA,CASSLGLADKYF,TGTGCCAGCAGTTTGGGACTAGCGGACAAGTATTTT
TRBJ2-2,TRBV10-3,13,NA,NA,CAINREYPGELFF,TGTGCCATCAATCGGGAGTACCCCGGGGAGCTGTTTTTT
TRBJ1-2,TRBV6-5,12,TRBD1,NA,CASSLGQGGYTF,TGTGCCAGCAGCCTGGGACAGGGCGGCTACACCTTC
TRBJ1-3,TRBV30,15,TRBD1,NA,CAWSVGQGSGNTIYF,TGTGCCTGGAGTGTGGGACAGGGGTCTGGAAACACCATATATTTT
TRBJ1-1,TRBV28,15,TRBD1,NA,CASAPPGQGYTEAFF,TGTGCCAGCGCTCCCCCGGGACAGGGGTACACTGAAGCTTTCTTT
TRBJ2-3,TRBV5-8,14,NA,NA,CASSFRGWGDTQYF,TGTGCCAGCAGCTTCCGGGGATGGGGAGATACGCAGTATTTT
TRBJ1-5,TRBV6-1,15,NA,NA,CAGSDGHRVLVPQHF,TGTGCCGGTAGTGACGGACACCGGGTTCTTGTACCCCAGCATTTT
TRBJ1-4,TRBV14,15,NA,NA,CASSQATGPWEKLFF,TGTGCCAGCAGCCAAGCTACAGGGCCTTGGGAAAAACTGTTTTTT
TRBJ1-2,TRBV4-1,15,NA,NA,CASSQVDGGVNGYTF,TGCGCCAGCAGCCAAGTGGACGGAGGGGTAAATGGCTACACCTTC
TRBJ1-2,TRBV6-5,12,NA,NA,CASRGDPYGYTF,TGTGCCAGCAGGGGGGACCCCTATGGCTACACCTTC
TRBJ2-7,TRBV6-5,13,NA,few,CASSQDGFYEQYF,TGTGCCAGCAGTCAGGACGGTTTCTACGAGCAGTACTTC
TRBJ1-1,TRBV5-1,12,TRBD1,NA,CASSTGTVEAFF,TGCGCCAGCAGCACCGGGACAGTTGAAGCTTTCTTT
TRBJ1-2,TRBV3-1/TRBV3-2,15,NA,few,CASSPTPADNYGYTF,TGTGCCAGCAGTCCAACCCCAGCAGATAACTATGGCTACACCTTC
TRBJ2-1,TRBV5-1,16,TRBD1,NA,CASSLDRDRLGNEQFF,TGCGCCAGCAGCTTGGACCGGGACAGACTGGGCAATGAGCAGTTCTTC
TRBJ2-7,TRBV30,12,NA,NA,CAWNENRYEQYF,TGTGCCTGGAACGAGAACCGCTACGAGCAGTACTTC
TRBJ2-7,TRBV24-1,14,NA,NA,CATSDPTVPYEQYF,TGTGCCACCAGTGATCCGACAGTGCCCTACGAGCAGTACTTC
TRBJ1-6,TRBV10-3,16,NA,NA,CAITGDPSSYNSPLHF,TGTGCCATCACAGGCGACCCGAGCTCCTATAATTCACCCCTCCACTTT
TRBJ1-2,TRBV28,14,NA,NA,CASSYAGANYGYTF,TGTGCCAGCAGCTATGCCGGGGCTAACTATGGCTACACCTTC
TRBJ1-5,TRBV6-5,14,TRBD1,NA,CASRRTGANQPQHF,TGTGCCAGCAGACGGACAGGGGCCAATCAGCCCCAGCATTTT
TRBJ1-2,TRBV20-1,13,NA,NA,CSASGGSNYGYTF,TGCAGTGCTAGTGGGGGGTCGAACTATGGCTACACCTTC
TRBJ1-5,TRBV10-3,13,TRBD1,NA,CATSGQGNQPQHF,TGTGCCACTTCGGGACAGGGGAATCAGCCCCAGCATTTT
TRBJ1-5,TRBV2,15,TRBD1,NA,CASGPGTGSNQPQHF,TGTGCCAGCGGACCCGGGACAGGTAGCAATCAGCCCCAGCATTTT
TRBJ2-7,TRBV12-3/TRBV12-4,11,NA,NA,CASSSRDRQYF,TGTGCCAGCAGTTCCCGGGATCGGCAGTACTTC
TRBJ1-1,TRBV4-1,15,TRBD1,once,CASSPAAGGRTEAFF,TGCGCCAGCAGCCCAGCCGCAGGGGGTCGAACTGAAGCTTTCTTT
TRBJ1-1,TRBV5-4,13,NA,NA,CASSFDKNTEAFF,TGTGCCAGCAGCTTCGACAAGAACACTGAAGCTTTCTTT